The subject of this entry is one T cell receptor beta chain. Its specificity is not known. Germline values: CDR1 ENHRY, CDR2 SYGVKD. Losses at the gene ends were 7 bases for V and 2 bases for J; bases not matched to a gene: 9. The CDR3 contains 15 residues. This sample was taken from a study of OX40 agonist ivuxolimab in advanced cancers. Study summary: Under the entry rules, prior anti-PD-1, anti-PD-L1 or anti-CTLA-4 therapy was allowed, and 40% had some.

Regarding the study as a whole: More expanded clones were seen, on average, in CD8+ T cells than in CD4+.

Profiling relied on immunoSEQ multiplex PCR, and the TCRdb table lists in-frame clones only, not all of them. The sample has some 96,000 clones, approximately 90% seen once; the top ten hold 0.15% to 0.2%. The genes are TRBV10-3 and TRBJ1-1; 8 bases fit TRBD1. This clonotype was obtained from an adult with an advanced solid tumor such as melanoma, head and neck, liver or kidney cancer. The source material was CD4+ or CD8+ T cells sorted from blood, sampled in a trial of the OX40 agonist ivuxolimab. The CDR3 loop reads CAITDTGGGNTEAFF. In DNA form, the CDR3 reads TGTGCCATCACCGATACAGGGGGTGGTAACACTGAAGCTTTCTTT.